This T cell receptor (beta chain) was obtained from a study of T cell repertoires in cytomegalovirus infection. Study details: Evidence of both CMV infection and a matching HLA type came from public TCR beta signatures.

V gave up 5 bases and J gave up 7 bases, with 17 bases separating them. The germline gives CDR1 MDHEN, CDR2 SYDVKM. The CDR3 covers 14 residues. The study, taken as a whole, reports: HLA-C-restricted CMV-specific TCR beta clonotypes were dominant in the ex vivo response.

As to this clonotype: The antigen remains unidentified.

TCRdb recomputed calls from the reads with MiXCR, one row per CDR3 protein. The table lists some 680,000 distinct CDR3 sequences, 35% of them singletons. This clonotype was sampled from a human donor in good health (CMV status not recorded). Some clones in this sample may be carry-over from other donors' samples. V and J are TRBV28 and TRBJ1-2; D is ambiguous. Material for sequencing was PBMCs. In DNA, the CDR3 is TGTGCCAGCAGTCTTTCGCTCTCCGTTTCTGGCTACACCTTC. The encoded protein is CASSLSLSVSGYTF.